This TCR beta chain was recorded in a study of blood T cell repertoires in COVID-19. The overall study: Sites across the United States, Italy and Spain contributed samples from acute and convalescent COVID-19. PBMCs, B-cell-depleted T cells, or T cells provided the cDNA or gDNA that made up the material.

This CDR3 comprises 13 residues. Unmatched junction bases numbered 4, after V lost 4 bases and J lost 10 bases. Per the germline V gene, CDR1 is ENHRY and CDR2 is SYGVKD. Original processing notes: Amplification of reference gene primers was used by the study to estimate nucleated cell counts. The data were produced by immunoSEQ multiplex PCR, yet TCRdb's version contains in-frame clones alone and is incomplete. D and trimming come from the DNA, and the V and J calls and clone size come from that table. The table has approximately 210,000 clones, 80% to 85% seen once. The chain is built from TRBV10-3 and TRBJ1-6; 7 bases are shared with TRBD1. The receptor's source is a woman older than 75 with COVID-19, enrolled during active disease. Sequencing was done on a sample of peripheral blood. The CDR3 protein is CAISGDRQSPLHF. As DNA, the CDR3 is TGTGCCATCAGTGGGGACAGACAATCACCCCTCCACTTT.